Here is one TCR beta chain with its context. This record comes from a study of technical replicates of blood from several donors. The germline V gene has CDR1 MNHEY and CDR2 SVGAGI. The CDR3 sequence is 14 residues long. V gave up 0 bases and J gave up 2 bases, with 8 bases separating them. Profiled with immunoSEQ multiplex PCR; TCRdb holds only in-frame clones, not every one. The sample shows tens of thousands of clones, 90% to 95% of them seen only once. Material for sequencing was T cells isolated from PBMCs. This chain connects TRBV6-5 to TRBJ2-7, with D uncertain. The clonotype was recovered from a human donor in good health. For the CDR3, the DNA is TGTGCCAGCAGTTACTCGAGGCCTGCCTACGAGCAGTACTTC. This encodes CASSYSRPAYEQYF.